The rows below give T cell receptor beta chains drawn from one sample of a study of CD8+CD57+ T cells in acquired aplastic anemia. MiXCR, applied by TCRdb to the reads, yields one record per CDR3 protein. The table includes roughly 250,000 distinct CDR3 sequences, 47% detected once. The source material was sorted CD4+, CD8+, or CD8+CD57+ T cells (not recorded which) from PBMCs. The source of these receptors is a human donor with aplastic anemia. CDR3s include the opening cysteine and the closing phenylalanine or tryptophan. The order of the fields is clone size, J gene, V gene, D gene, CDR3 DNA, CDR3 protein. A D gene is named only where the DNA matches it firmly. Only some rows state a clone size, as once, few, many or a class for expanded clones.

clone size: many
J gene: TRBJ2-3
V gene: TRBV5-1
D gene: -
CDR3 DNA: TGCGCCAGCAGCTTAGGCGGGGTAAGCACAGATACGCAGTATTTT
CDR3 protein: CASSLGGVSTDTQYF

clone size: many
J gene: TRBJ2-7
V gene: TRBV5-1
D gene: TRBD1
CDR3 DNA: TGCGCCAGCAGCTTGGCGGACAGGAGCTCCTACGAGCAGTACTTC
CDR3 protein: CASSLADRSSYEQYF

clone size: few
J gene: TRBJ2-1
V gene: TRBV27
D gene: TRBD1
CDR3 DNA: TGTGCCAGCAGTAGCCACAGGGGGAGCCGCAATGAGCAGTTCTTC
CDR3 protein: CASSSHRGSRNEQFF

clone size: -
J gene: TRBJ2-2
V gene: TRBV29-1
D gene: TRBD2
CDR3 DNA: TGCAGCGTTCCAGCGATAGCGGGGGGAGGTACCGGGGAGCTGTTTTTT
CDR3 protein: CSVPAIAGGGTGELFF

clone size: many
J gene: TRBJ1-5
V gene: TRBV19
D gene: -
CDR3 DNA: TGTGCCAGTAGTATGGGACTGAAAAATCAGCCCCAGCATTTT
CDR3 protein: CASSMGLKNQPQHF

clone size: -
J gene: TRBJ2-7
V gene: TRBV7-3
D gene: TRBD1
CDR3 DNA: TGTGCCAGCGCCACAGGGGCCGAGCAGTACTTC
CDR3 protein: CASATGAEQYF

clone size: -
J gene: TRBJ2-7
V gene: TRBV5-1
D gene: -
CDR3 DNA: TGCGCCAGCAGCTTGGCCGGGTTGGGGTTGGGTAGCGACGAGCAGTACTTC
CDR3 protein: CASSLAGLGLGSDEQYF

clone size: -
J gene: TRBJ1-1
V gene: TRBV27
D gene: -
CDR3 DNA: TGTGCCAGCAGCCGAACAGAGACGAACACTGAAGCTTTCTTT
CDR3 protein: CASSRTETNTEAFF

clone size: -
J gene: TRBJ1-1
V gene: TRBV7-2
D gene: -
CDR3 DNA: TGTGCCAGCAGCCCAAGCGGGGGGCAGCCGAACACTGAAGCTTTCTTT
CDR3 protein: CASSPSGGQPNTEAFF

clone size: many
J gene: TRBJ2-2
V gene: TRBV2
D gene: -
CDR3 DNA: TGTGCCAGAACTACTGAAGGGCGCGTTGAGAACACCGGGGAGCTGTTTTTT
CDR3 protein: CARTTEGRVENTGELFF

clone size: -
J gene: TRBJ2-3
V gene: TRBV7-2
D gene: -
CDR3 DNA: TGTGCCAGCAGGGGGGCCCCAGATACGCAGTATTTT
CDR3 protein: CASRGAPDTQYF